These T cell receptor beta chains were read from a single sample in a study of cytomegalovirus exposure and HLA in healthy donors. Libraries were prepared by immunoSEQ multiplex PCR; TCRdb keeps only in-frame clonotypes and omits some of them. The sample consists of 95,000 to 150,000 clones, roughly 80% of them appearing once. The sequencing input was PBMCs. These receptors were taken from a man between 25 and 39 years old in good health and CMV-seronegative. CDR3s include the opening cysteine and the closing phenylalanine or tryptophan. Fields, in order: J gene, D gene, clone size, V gene, CDR3 DNA, CDR3 protein. A D gene is named only where the DNA matches it firmly. Where a row states a size, it is once, few, many or the class of an expanded clone; other rows omit it.

TRBJ2-7 TRBD1 - TRBV10-3 TGTGCCATCAGAAAATTAGGGGGCCCCGAGCAGTACTTC CAIRKLGGPEQYF
TRBJ1-5 - few TRBV27 TGTGCCAGCAGTTTTCTGGGGAGACCCCAGCATTTT CASSFLGRPQHF
TRBJ2-1 - - TRBV29-1 TGCAGCGTAGTATTCCTTAGCGGAGAGCAGTTCTTC CSVVFLSGEQFF
TRBJ1-5 - - TRBV5-4 TGTGCCAGCAGCTTGTGGGGGGGGATCAATCAGCCCCAGCATTTT CASSLWGGINQPQHF
TRBJ2-7 - - TRBV10-3 TGTGCCATCAAACCCAGGGACTCCTCTTACGAGCAGTACTTC CAIKPRDSSYEQYF
TRBJ1-5 - - TRBV7-2 TGTGCCAGCAGCTTATTACACAGGGCTGGGAATCAGCCCCAGCATTTT CASSLLHRAGNQPQHF
TRBJ1-1 TRBD1 few TRBV27 TGTGCCAGCAGTCGACCGGGACAGGGTAGCACTGAAGCTTTCTTT CASSRPGQGSTEAFF
TRBJ1-2 TRBD1 - TRBV28 TGTGCCAGCAGTCAGCCCGGGACAGGGGGCTATGGCTACACCTTC CASSQPGTGGYGYTF
TRBJ2-3 TRBD2 - TRBV5-4 TGTGCCAGCAGCTTGGGCCTAGCGGGAGTTTTAGGAGATACGCAGTATTTT CASSLGLAGVLGDTQYF
TRBJ1-1 - - TRBV30 TGTGCCTGGAGTCGGGGTGGAATTAACACTGAAGCTTTCTTT CAWSRGGINTEAFF
TRBJ1-1 - - TRBV19 TGTGCCAGTAGTATAGGGGCAGGGATGAACACTGAAGCTTTCTTT CASSIGAGMNTEAFF
TRBJ1-1 - few TRBV5-6 TGTGCCAGCAGCCCAGGCTCAACTGAAGCTTTCTTT CASSPGSTEAFF
TRBJ1-2 TRBD1 - TRBV13 TGTGCCAGCAGCATCAGACAGGGAGCGGGTGGCTACACCTTC CASSIRQGAGGYTF
TRBJ2-1 TRBD1 - TRBV7-9 TGTGCCAGCAGCTTGCTCGGGTCAGGGGGAAATGAGCAGTTCTTC CASSLLGSGGNEQFF
TRBJ2-5 - few TRBV9 TGTGCCAGCAGCGTACAGGGCTCAGAGACCCAGTACTTC CASSVQGSETQYF
TRBJ1-6 TRBD1 - TRBV5-4 TGTGCCAGCAGCAGCCGGGACAGGGGGTTTAATAATTCACCCCTCCACTTT CASSSRDRGFNNSPLHF
TRBJ2-1 - - TRBV5-1 TGCGCCAGCAGCTTGGTCGGGAGCTCCTACAATGAGCAGTTCTTC CASSLVGSSYNEQFF
TRBJ1-1 - - TRBV5-5 TGTGCCAGCAGCTGGGAGGACAACACTGAAGCTTTCTTT CASSWEDNTEAFF
TRBJ1-1 TRBD1 - TRBV29-1 TGCAGCCTCCGACGACAGGGGGCCGGTGAAGCTTTCTTT CSLRRQGAGEAFF
TRBJ2-6 - - TRBV30 TGTGCCTGGAGTGTTAGGGGAACTGGGGCCAACGTCCTGACTTTC CAWSVRGTGANVLTF
TRBJ1-5 TRBD1 - TRBV23-1 TGCGCCAGCGGAGACAGGGGAAGCAATCAGCCCCAGCATTTT CASGDRGSNQPQHF
TRBJ2-3 - - TRBV7-8 TGTGCCAGCAGCTTAGTGAGCACGGTTGGTACAGATACGCAGTATTTT CASSLVSTVGTDTQYF
TRBJ1-3 TRBD1 - TRBV30 TGTGCCTGGACAAAGACAGGGACTGGAAACACCATATATTTT CAWTKTGTGNTIYF
TRBJ2-3 - - TRBV7-2 TGTGCCAGCAGCTTAAGCGGTGCGGGTGGGGAGGCAGATACGCAGTATTTT CASSLSGAGGEADTQYF
TRBJ2-7 - once TRBV7-2 TGTGCCAGCAGCCCCGGACAGCATACCGACGAGCAGTACTTC CASSPGQHTDEQYF
TRBJ1-1 TRBD1 - TRBV5-1 TGCGCCAGCAACGAAACAGGGGCGAACACTGAAGCTTTCTTT CASNETGANTEAFF
TRBJ2-6 - few TRBV6-1 TGTGCCAGCAAGGGGGTAACTGGGGCCAACGTCCTGACTTTC CASKGVTGANVLTF
TRBJ1-2 - - TRBV4-3 TGCGCCAGCAGTCCTAACGGTAACTATGGCTACACCTTC CASSPNGNYGYTF
TRBJ2-7 - - TRBV27 TGTGCCAGCATGTGGCGGGCCGACTACGAGCAGTACTTC CASMWRADYEQYF
TRBJ1-2 TRBD1 once TRBV5-1 TGCGCCAGCAGCTTGGCCCTCCAAGGGGGCGACGGCTACACCTTC CASSLALQGGDGYTF
TRBJ2-1 TRBD1 - TRBV19 TGTGCCAGTAGTATTACAGGGGGCGGCGGAGGAGAGCAGTTCTTC CASSITGGGGGEQFF
TRBJ1-5 - few TRBV27 TGTGCCAGCAGTTGGGCCCTGGATCAGCCCCAGCATTTT CASSWALDQPQHF
TRBJ1-5 - - TRBV7-2 TGTGCCAGCAGCTTCTATAGCAATCAGCCCCAGCATTTT CASSFYSNQPQHF
TRBJ1-2 TRBD1 once TRBV9 TGTGCCAGCAGCGTAGCATCAGGGGTGGGACAGACCAAAATCTATGGCTACACCTTC CASSVASGVGQTKIYGYTF